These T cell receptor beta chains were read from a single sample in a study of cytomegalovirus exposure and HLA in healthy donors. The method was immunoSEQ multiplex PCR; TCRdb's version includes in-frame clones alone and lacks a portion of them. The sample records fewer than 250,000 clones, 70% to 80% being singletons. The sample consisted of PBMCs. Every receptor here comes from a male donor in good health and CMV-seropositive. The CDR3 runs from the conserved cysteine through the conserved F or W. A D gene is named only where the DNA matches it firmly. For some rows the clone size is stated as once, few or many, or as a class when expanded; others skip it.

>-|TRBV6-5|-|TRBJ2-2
CASSYSYPGTGELFF
TGTGCCAGCAGTTACTCGTATCCGGGGACCGGGGAGCTGTTTTTT
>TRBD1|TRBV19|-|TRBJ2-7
CASSIDRAYEQYF
TGTGCCAGTAGTATCGACAGGGCCTACGAGCAGTACTTC
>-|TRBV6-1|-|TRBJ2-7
CASSSDSYEQYF
TGTGCCAGCAGTTCAGATTCCTACGAGCAGTACTTC
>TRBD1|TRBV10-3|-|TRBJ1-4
CAIRATGPDEKLFF
TGTGCCATCAGGGCGACAGGGCCCGATGAAAAACTGTTTTTT
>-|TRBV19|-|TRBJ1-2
CASSIPRQVSSYGYTF
TGTGCCAGTAGTATCCCCCGGCAGGTTTCGTCGTATGGCTACACCTTC
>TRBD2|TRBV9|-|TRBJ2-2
CASSVILTRLAPNTGELFF
TGTGCCAGCAGCGTAATTCTAACCCGACTAGCGCCGAACACCGGGGAGCTGTTTTTT
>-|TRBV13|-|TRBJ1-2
CASSLSFSGNYGYTF
TGTGCCAGCAGCTTAAGCTTTTCAGGGAACTATGGCTACACCTTC
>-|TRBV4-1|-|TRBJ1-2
CASRGLLANYGYTF
TGCGCCAGCCGGGGACTGCTAGCTAACTATGGCTACACCTTC
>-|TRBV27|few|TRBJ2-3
CASSLPPGQGPTDTQYF
TGTGCCAGCAGTTTACCCCCAGGGCAGGGGCCCACAGATACGCAGTATTTT
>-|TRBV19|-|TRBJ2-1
CASSGSSYNEQFF
TGTGCCAGTAGCGGGAGCTCCTACAATGAGCAGTTCTTC
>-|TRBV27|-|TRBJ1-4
CASSLNLGAYEKLFF
TGTGCCAGCAGTCTCAACCTGGGGGCTTATGAAAAACTGTTTTTT
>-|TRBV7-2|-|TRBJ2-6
CASSGPTLRGLPTDNVLTF
TGTGCCAGCAGCGGACCTACCTTGCGCGGGCTTCCTACGGACAACGTCCTGACTTTC
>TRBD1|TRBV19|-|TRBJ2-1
CASSIPTGVHEQFF
TGTGCCAGTAGTATCCCGACAGGGGTCCATGAGCAGTTCTTC
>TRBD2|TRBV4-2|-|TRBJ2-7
CASSHVPGLAGGEQYF
TGTGCCAGCAGCCATGTTCCGGGACTAGCGGGAGGGGAGCAGTACTTC
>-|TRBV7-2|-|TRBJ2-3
CASSLGGRLDTQYF
TGTGCCAGCAGCTTGGGAGGTCGACTAGACACGCAGTATTTT
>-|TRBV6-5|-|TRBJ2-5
CASKAGSIQETQYF
TGTGCCAGCAAGGCGGGGAGTATCCAAGAGACCCAGTACTTC
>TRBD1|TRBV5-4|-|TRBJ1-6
CASSLGDRANSPLHF
TGTGCCAGCAGCTTGGGAGACAGGGCTAATTCACCCCTCCACTTT
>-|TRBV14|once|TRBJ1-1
CASSPTVGNTEAFF
TGTGCCAGCAGCCCAACAGTGGGGAACACTGAAGCTTTCTTT
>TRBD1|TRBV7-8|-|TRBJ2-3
CASSGRDRGTDTQYF
TGTGCCAGCAGCGGCCGGGACAGGGGCACAGATACGCAGTATTTT
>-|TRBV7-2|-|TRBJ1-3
CASSLVSATGNTIYF
TGTGCCAGCAGCTTAGTCTCCGCTACTGGAAACACCATATATTTT
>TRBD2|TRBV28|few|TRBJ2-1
CASSAGTIKQFF
TGTGCCAGCAGTGCCGGGACTATCAAGCAGTTCTTC
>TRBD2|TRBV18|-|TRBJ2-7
CASSPLRIAGTSYEQYF
TGTGCCAGCTCACCACTAAGAATAGCGGGAACATCCTACGAGCAGTACTTC
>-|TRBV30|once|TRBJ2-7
CAWDRGSYEQYF
TGTGCCTGGGACCGAGGGTCCTACGAGCAGTACTTC
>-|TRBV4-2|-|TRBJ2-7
CASSQDPRDSYEQYF
TGTGCCAGCAGCCAAGACCCCAGGGACTCCTACGAGCAGTACTTC
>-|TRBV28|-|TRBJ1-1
CASGLSGGKTEAFF
TGTGCCAGCGGGTTAAGCGGGGGCAAGACTGAAGCTTTCTTT
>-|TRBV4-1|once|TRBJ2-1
CASSQAGTNNEQFF
TGCGCCAGCAGCCAAGCAGGGACAAACAATGAGCAGTTCTTC
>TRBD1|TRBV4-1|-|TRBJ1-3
CASSSLQGGGNTIYF
TGCGCCAGCAGCTCTTTACAGGGGGGTGGAAACACCATATATTTT
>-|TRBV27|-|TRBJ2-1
CASTPLTGTLDYNEQFF
TGTGCCAGCACCCCCTTAACCGGGACTTTGGACTACAATGAGCAGTTCTTC